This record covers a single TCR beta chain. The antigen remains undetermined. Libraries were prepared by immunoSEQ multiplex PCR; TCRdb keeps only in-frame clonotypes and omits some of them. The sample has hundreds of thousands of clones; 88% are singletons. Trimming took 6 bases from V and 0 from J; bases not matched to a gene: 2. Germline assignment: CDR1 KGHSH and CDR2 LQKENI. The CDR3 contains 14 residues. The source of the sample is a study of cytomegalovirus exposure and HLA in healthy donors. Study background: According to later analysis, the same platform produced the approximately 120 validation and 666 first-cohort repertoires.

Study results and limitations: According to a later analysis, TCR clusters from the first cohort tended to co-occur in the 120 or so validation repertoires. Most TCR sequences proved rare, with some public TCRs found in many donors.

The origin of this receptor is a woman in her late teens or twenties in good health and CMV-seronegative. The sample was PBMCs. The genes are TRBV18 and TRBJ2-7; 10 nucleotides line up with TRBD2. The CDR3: CASSRTSGSYEQYF. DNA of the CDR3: TGTGCCAGCTCCCGGACTAGCGGCTCCTACGAGCAGTACTTC.